A single sample is the source of the 30 T cell receptor beta chains below, sequenced in a study of T-cell memory formation after mild COVID-19. TCRdb analysed the 5' RACE reads with MiXCR anew, one entry per CDR3 protein. Among approximately 150,000 distinct CDR3 sequences listed, about 6% were seen once. Sequenced sample: PBMCs or a T cell subset sorted from them (not recorded which). The origin of the receptors is an adult woman who had mild COVID-19 (a few samples of this study predate the infection). Cell type and time point are not known.

This clonotype was counted ten times or more. The V gene is TRBV7-9, the J gene TRBJ2-2; 7 bases match TRBD1. Germline lookup yields CDR1 SEHNR and CDR2 FQNEAQ (reference sequence). The length of the CDR3 is 16 residues. V dropped 5 bases and J dropped 1; count of bases not matched to a gene: 7. The CDR3 bases are TGTGCCAGCAGCCTTGGGGGACAGCTGAACACCGGGGAGCTGTTTTTT. It codes for CASSLGGQLNTGELFF.

J is TRBJ2-5 and V is TRBV29-1; 11 bases fit TRBD2. The DNA end favors TRBJ2-1, so the J call may be wrong. The V gene's germline CDR1 is SQVTM and CDR2 ANQGSEA. The CDR3 sequence is 13 residues long. The CDR3 sequence is CSAGTSGYNEQFF. DNA for the CDR3: TGCAGCGCCGGGACTAGCGGTTACAATGAGCAGTTCTTC.

This clonotype has ten or more counts. The chain recombines TRBV10-2 with TRBJ2-1; 9 bases are a match to TRBD2. The germline CDR1 and CDR2 sequences are WSHSY and SAAADI. The CDR3 has 14 amino acids. The trim removed 6 bases at V and 2 bases at J, leaving 2 bases unmatched. This CDR3 reads CASRSGGTYNEQFF. The CDR3 nucleotides read TGCGCCAGCAGGAGCGGGGGGACCTACAATGAGCAGTTCTTC.

The CDR3 DNA reads as TGCGCCAGCACCTTCTGGGGAAACAATGAGCAGTTCTTC. Its translation: CASTFWGNNEQFF. This rearrangement joins TRBV5-1 to TRBJ2-1; unclear D gene. The germline gives CDR1 SGHRS, CDR2 YFSETQ. The CDR3 consists of 13 residues. The germline V and J ends were trimmed by 6 bases and 5 bases, with 12 bases remaining between them.

The V call is TRBV20-1, the J call TRBJ2-5; TRBD1 matches 9 bases. J lost 6 bases, V lost 6 bases, and 8 bases had no gene match. The length of the CDR3 is 13 residues. Germline V lookup: CDR1 DFQATT, CDR2 SNEGSKA (reference sequence). In DNA form, the CDR3 reads TGCAGTGCCCCCCGGGACAGGGTTAAGACCCAGTACTTC. Protein: CSAPRDRVKTQYF.

The chain has TRBV18 and TRBJ1-4; D might be TRBD1 (5 bases). Trimming took off 2 bases at V and 0 bases at J, with 16 bases between the two ends. The CDR3 covers 18 residues. Germline CDR1 is KGHSH and CDR2 is LQKENI. In DNA form, the CDR3 reads TGTGCCAGCTCACCAACCGACAGCGGTATTGCAACTAATGAAAAACTGTTTTTT. This gives the protein CASSPTDSGIATNEKLFF.

This clonotype showed up just a few times. The chain couples TRBV9 to TRBJ2-5; D may be TRBD1 (6 bases). This CDR3 comprises 21 residues. V gave up 3 bases and J gave up 2 bases, with 32 bases separating them. Germline V CDR1 and CDR2: SGDLS, YYNGEE. This CDR3 is CASSETSGWGLFQIFQETQYF. The CDR3 bases are TGTGCCAGCAGCGAGACCTCAGGGTGGGGGCTCTTTCAAATCTTTCAAGAGACCCAGTACTTC.

The sample holds a few counts of this clonotype. V gene TRBV19 combines with J gene TRBJ1-1; TRBD1 matches 7 bases. The CDR3 loop spans 14 amino acids. Germline CDR1 is LNHDA and CDR2 is SQIVND (reference sequence). V was pared by 6 bases and J by 5 bases, with 9 bases of the junction left unmatched. The CDR3 bases are TGTGCCAGTAGGACGGACAGGAGCAATACTGAAGCTTTCTTT. Amino acid sequence: CASRTDRSNTEAFF.

This clonotype was recorded at least ten times. The rearrangement links TRBV7-9 to TRBJ1-6, with TRBD1 as a possible D gene (6 bases). Germline assignment: CDR1 SEHNR and CDR2 FQNEAQ (reference sequence). The CDR3 runs 14 residues. Trimming removed 5 bases at V and 9 bases at J, with 14 bases between. In nucleotides, the CDR3 is TGTGCCAGCAGCCCCGAGGGGGGTAGTTCACCCCTCCACTTT. Amino acid sequence: CASSPEGGSSPLHF.

The chain combines TRBV7-9 with TRBJ1-2; 7 bases agree with TRBD1. The CDR3 runs 18 residues. The trim removed 2 bases at V and 1 base at J, leaving 13 bases unmatched. Germline lookup yields CDR1 SEHNR and CDR2 FQNEAQ (reference sequence). The CDR3 DNA is TGTGCCAGCAGCTTACGTGGCAGGGGGAACCTACGTAACTATGGCTACACCTTC. It yields the protein CASSLRGRGNLRNYGYTF.

There are a few counts of this clonotype. The chain links TRBV19 to TRBJ1-5, with D possibly matching TRBD1 (6 bases). V was trimmed by 1 base and J by 2 bases, leaving 18 bases between them. Germline CDR1 and CDR2: LNHDA and SQIVND (reference sequence). The CDR3 has 18 residues. The CDR3 DNA is TGTGCCAGTAGTATAGGTCGAAGGGGGGTAGTTGGCAATCAGCCCCAGCATTTT. It specifies CASSIGRRGVVGNQPQHF.

This clonotype was picked up a small number of times. CDR3 loop: CASSLAQGFYGYTF. DNA of the CDR3: TGTGCCAGCAGCTTAGCACAGGGATTCTATGGCTACACCTTC. This chain links TRBV7-2 with TRBJ1-2; D is possibly TRBD1 (6 bases). Germline values: CDR1 SGHTA, CDR2 FQGNSA. The V end was cut by 0 bases, the J end by 4 bases, with 9 bases between. The CDR3 length is 14 residues. The variable domain in full, with the rest retrieved from reference TRBV7-2 and TRBJ1-2, is GAGVSQSPSNKVTEKGKDVELRCDPISGHTALYWYRQSLGQGLEFLIYFQGNSAPDKSGLPSDRFSAERTGGSVSTLTIQRTQQEDSAVYLCASSLAQGFYGYTFGSGTRLTVV.

This clonotype was detected a few times. The chain couples TRBV15 to TRBJ2-7; no clear D gene. This CDR3 has 19 residues. Germline CDR1 and CDR2: LNHNV and YYDKDF (reference sequence). The V end lost 0 bases, the J end lost 4 bases, and 25 bases lay between the germline ends. The DNA of the CDR3 is TGTGCCACCAGCAGAGATTCGGCCGCGCGTCGGAAAAGGGTTTACGAGCAGTACTTC. Translation: CATSRDSAARRKRVYEQYF.

This clonotype has a count of ten or more. V usage is TRBV2 and J usage is TRBJ1-1, with D possibly matching TRBD1 (6 bases). Germline CDR1 reads SNHLY; CDR2 reads FYNNEI. V lost 3 bases and J lost 8, with 10 bases in between. The CDR3 covers 12 residues. The CDR3 sequence: CASSDLGAEAFF. The CDR3 DNA reads TGTGCCAGCAGTGATTTGGGGGCCGAAGCTTTCTTT.

This clonotype was seen a few times. The chain employs TRBV10-3 and TRBJ1-2, with D maybe TRBD1 (5 bases). Germline-derived CDR1 and CDR2 are ENHRY and SYGVKD. The CDR3 consists of 13 residues. V gave up 9 bases and J gave up 4 bases, with 15 bases separating them. CDR3 DNA: TGTGCCATTCTGGGTACAGGCTCCTATGGCTACACCTTC. Translation gives CAILGTGSYGYTF.

The chain recombines TRBV18 with TRBJ2-6; 7 nucleotides align to TRBD1. This CDR3 contains 17 residues. From germline, CDR1 is KGHSH and CDR2 LQKENI. Trimming at V came to 2 bases and at J to 0 bases, leaving 4 bases not matched to a gene. In nucleotides, the CDR3 is TGTGCCAGCTCACCAGGGACAGCGGCCTCTGGGGCCAACGTCCTGACTTTC. Residues: CASSPGTAASGANVLTF.

Many counts were recorded for this clonotype. This chain joins TRBV20-1 and TRBJ1-2, with 9 bases fitting TRBD1. Trimming took 2 bases from V and 8 from J; bases not matched to a gene: 18. Germline CDR1 reads DFQATT; CDR2 reads SNEGSKA (reference sequence). The CDR3 covers 17 residues. CDR3 in DNA: TGCAGTGCTAGAAAGACCGGGACAGGGCTCGCCGTGGGGGGCTACACCTTC. Translation: CSARKTGTGLAVGGYTF.

This chain connects TRBV7-9 to TRBJ2-1, with no clear D. CDR1 is SEHNR and CDR2 is FQNEAQ in the germline V gene (reference sequence). The CDR3 covers 16 residues. V was cut by 5 bases and J by 0 bases, with 14 bases left in between. Here the CDR3 reads CASSPERISSYNEQFF. CDR3 coding DNA: TGTGCCAGCAGCCCAGAACGGATTAGCTCCTACAATGAGCAGTTCTTC.

This clonotype was seen at least ten times. V gene TRBV7-3 combines with J gene TRBJ2-1; tentative D call: TRBD2 (6 bases). The germline gives CDR1 SGHTA, CDR2 FQGTGA. V was trimmed by 5 bases and J by 2 bases, leaving 13 bases between them. The CDR3 sequence is 15 residues long. The chain's CDR3 is CASSPTRGTYNEQFF. The CDR3 DNA follows: TGTGCCAGCAGCCCGACTAGGGGTACCTACAATGAGCAGTTCTTC.

DNA of the CDR3: TGTGCCACCAGCAGAGATCATCAGGGCGCAGATACGCAGTATTTT. Protein: CATSRDHQGADTQYF. This chain links TRBV15 with TRBJ2-3; maybe TRBD1 (5 bases). The V and J ends lost 0 bases and 4 bases respectively, with 11 bases between them. The CDR3 is 15 residues long. Germline CDR1 reads LNHNV; CDR2 reads YYDKDF (reference sequence).

This clonotype was seen ten or more times. This chain joins TRBV5-1 and TRBJ2-3; perhaps TRBD2 as D (5 bases). V dropped 4 bases and J dropped 6 bases, with 15 bases sitting between them. This CDR3 spans 14 amino acids. CDR1 and CDR2 from the germline V gene are SGHRS and YFSETQ. The CDR3 sequence is CASSLDGIGDTQYF. In DNA, the CDR3 is TGCGCCAGCAGCCTTGACGGGATTGGGGATACGCAGTATTTT.

This clonotype was observed a handful of times. The chain employs TRBV7-9 and TRBJ2-7, with TRBD1 matching 9 bases. Trimming cost V 5 bases and J 0 bases; bases outside gene matches: 5. The CDR3 runs to 15 residues. The germline V gene encodes CDR1 SEHNR and CDR2 FQNEAQ (reference sequence). Written as DNA, the CDR3 is TGTGCCAGCAGCAACCGGGACAGGGACTCCTACGAGCAGTACTTC. This encodes CASSNRDRDSYEQYF.

This clonotype has only a few counts. The V and J genes are TRBV20-1 and TRBJ2-5; the match to TRBD2 covers 7 bases. Losses at the gene ends were 6 bases for V and 3 bases for J; bases not matched to a gene: 10. Germline V gives CDR1 DFQATT, CDR2 SNEGSKA (reference sequence). The CDR3 contains 14 residues. The CDR3 nucleotides are TGCAGTGCGGGAGGGGCTAGCTGGGAAGAGACCCAGTACTTC. This encodes CSAGGASWEETQYF.

This clonotype was seen repeatedly, ten times or more. The V gene is TRBV10-3, the J gene TRBJ1-2, with D unresolved. The CDR3 spans 14 residues. Trimming took off 0 bases at V and 4 bases at J, with 9 bases between the two ends. CDR1 and CDR2 from the germline V gene are ENHRY and SYGVKD. The chain's CDR3 is CAISESGVGYGYTF. The CDR3 DNA is TGTGCCATCAGTGAGTCGGGAGTAGGCTATGGCTACACCTTC.

Ten or more counts support this clonotype. As DNA, the CDR3 is TGTGCCAGCAGCGTCACCGGGACAGGGGCACAAGAGACCCAGTACTTC. This encodes CASSVTGTGAQETQYF. The chain carries TRBV9 and TRBJ2-5; the match to TRBD1 covers 10 bases. The V gene end was trimmed by 2 bases and the J gene end by 2 bases; junction bases not matched to a gene: 6. This CDR3 contains 16 residues. The germline CDR1 and CDR2 sequences are SGDLS and YYNGEE.

This clonotype appeared many times. The chain uses TRBV19 and TRBJ2-7; TRBD2 is a possible D gene (6 bases). V dropped 5 bases and J dropped 7 bases, with 21 bases sitting between them. CDR1 and CDR2 (germline): LNHDA, SQIVND (reference sequence). The CDR3 covers 15 residues. The chain's CDR3 is CASSVPLATLVEQYF. As DNA, the CDR3 is TGTGCCAGTAGTGTTCCGCTAGCGACCTTGGTTGAGCAGTACTTC.

The chain recombines TRBV5-1 with TRBJ1-1; tentative D call: TRBD1 (5 bases). Looked up from germline, CDR1 is SGHRS and CDR2 is YFSETQ. This CDR3 spans 14 amino acids. Trimming shortened V by 4 bases and J by 0 bases, and 10 bases separated the two germline ends. The CDR3 sequence: CASSEGRMNTEAFF. The DNA for the CDR3 is TGCGCCAGCAGCGAGGGACGAATGAACACTGAAGCTTTCTTT. The entire variable domain, with the rest obtained from reference TRBV5-1 and TRBJ1-1, is as follows: KAGVTQTPRYLIKTRGQQVTLSCSPISGHRSVSWYQQTPGQGLQFLFEYFSETQRNKGNFPGRFSGRQFSNSRSEMNVSTLELGDSALYLCASSEGRMNTEAFFGQGTRLTVV.

This clonotype was observed a handful of times. The chain recombines TRBV12-3 or TRBV12-4 with TRBJ1-1; TRBD1 matches 8 bases. This CDR3 has 14 residues. Trimming cost V 7 bases and J 1 base; bases outside gene matches: 5. CDR3 bases: TGTGCCAGCACCATCGGACAGGGGAACACTGAAGCTTTCTTT. Encoded protein: CASTIGQGNTEAFF.

At least ten counts were recorded for this clonotype. This chain joins TRBV20-1 and TRBJ2-7; TRBD1 aligns across 10 bases. V shed 6 bases and J 3 bases; nucleotides not matched to a gene: 2. Germline values: CDR1 DFQATT, CDR2 SNEGSKA (reference sequence). The CDR3 loop spans 12 amino acids. The CDR3 loop reads CSAGQGGYEQYF. The CDR3 coding sequence is TGCAGTGCCGGACAGGGGGGCTACGAGCAGTACTTC.

This clonotype has a count of ten or more. The V call is TRBV20-1, the J call TRBJ1-1, with 10 bases lining up with TRBD1. There are 15 residues in the CDR3. After removal of 5 bases from V and 1 base from J, the junction contained 7 bases not matched to a gene. The germline V gene has CDR1 DFQATT and CDR2 SNEGSKA (reference sequence). Here the CDR3 reads CSAGRQGAENTEAFF. The DNA of the CDR3 is TGCAGTGCTGGCAGACAGGGGGCTGAGAACACTGAAGCTTTCTTT.